Each of the 19 T cell receptor beta chains below was sequenced from the same sample in a study of regulatory T cells in long-lasting Graves disease (dated by TCRdb to 2020 to 2022). Library preparation used multiplex PCR. The instrument given in TCRdb is Illumina HiSeq 4000. CDR3 regions were amplified by Arm-PCR with iRepertoire HTBI primers to construct TCR beta libraries. TCRdb cleaned the public reads at Q25 with fastp, built clones with MiXCR and kept in-frame beta chains. Rows are unified per CDR3 protein, each entry keeping the most common DNA and genes. The sample table lists roughly 700,000 distinct CDR3 sequences, around 32% of them with a count of one. The top ten clones comprise about two fifths of the sample. The time point label for this specimen denotes: persistent/refractory GD, antithyroid drugs over 5 years with positive TRAb. For both TCR sequencing and RNA sequencing, RNA was extracted from PBMCs using TRIzol.

Sequences were derived from peripheral blood mononuclear cells (PBMCs), sampled when the disease was refractory, from a patient treated with antithyroid drugs. The receptors shown here come from a female donor with Graves disease.

The chain links TRBV29-1 to TRBJ2-7; weak D call: TRBD1 (5 bases). V was pared by 6 bases and J by 3 bases, with 18 bases between. CDR3 length equals 14 residues. CDR1 and CDR2 (germline): SQVTM, ANQGSEA. This CDR3 is CSVKGVTPFYEQYF. The CDR3 coding sequence is TGCAGCGTGAAAGGGGTGACCCCTTTCTACGAGCAGTACTTC.

A few counts support this clonotype. The chain recombines TRBV27 with TRBJ2-7; TRBD1 agrees at 9 bases. V was pared by 7 bases and J by 5 bases, with 12 bases of the junction left unmatched. Germline CDR1 MNHEY, CDR2 SMNVEV (reference sequence). This CDR3 is 15 amino acids long. CDR3 nucleotides: TGTGCCAGCACCCAAGCGGGACAGGGAATTCACGAGCAGTACTTC. It specifies CASTQAGQGIHEQYF.

Remarks on this clonotype: A much larger clone is a single base away; this may be a read error. The rearrangement links TRBV2 to TRBJ1-1; D gene ambiguous. Germline V gene lookup returns CDR1 SNHLY and CDR2 FYNNEI. Trimming removed 6 bases at V and 7 bases at J, with 18 bases between. The CDR3 loop spans 14 amino acids. The CDR3 bases are TGTGCCAGCAGCCTATGGGAGCAGTTGGGTGAAGCTTTCTTT. This encodes CASSLWEQLGEAFF.

Comments on this clonotype: This clone may be a read error of a much larger clone one base away. CDR3 residues: CASSSGRNYSYTF. The DNA of the CDR3 is TGTGCCAGCAGTTCAGGCAGGAACTATAGCTACACCTTC. The chain has TRBV6-5 and TRBJ1-2; no clear D gene. This CDR3 is 13 amino acids long. Germline CDR1 MNHEY, CDR2 SVGAGI.

The chain carries TRBV11-3 and TRBJ2-7, with 9 bases fitting TRBD1. The germline gives CDR1 SGHNT, CDR2 YENEEA. This CDR3 contains 14 residues. V was clipped by 9 bases and J by 1 base; unmatched bases: 7. As DNA, the CDR3 is TGTGCCAGGACTGAGACAGGGGGTTCCTACGAGCAGTACTTC. Translation: CARTETGGSYEQYF.

This clonotype was seen a single time. This chain links TRBV30 with TRBJ2-7; 7 positions agree with TRBD1. This CDR3 region has 14 residues. Per the germline V gene, CDR1 is GTSNPN and CDR2 is SVGIG (reference sequence). The V gene end was trimmed by 3 bases and the J gene end by 3 bases; junction bases not matched to a gene: 8. CDR3 loop: CAWRLTGPRYEQYF. The DNA for the CDR3 is TGTGCCTGGAGGCTGACAGGGCCCCGCTACGAGCAGTACTTC.

V usage is TRBV6-2 or TRBV6-3 and J usage is TRBJ1-5; 10 nucleotides match TRBD1. This CDR3 is 18 amino acids long. After removal of 6 bases from V and 6 bases from J, the junction contained 17 bases not matched to a gene. CDR1 is MNHEY, CDR2 SVGEGT, per germline. The CDR3 DNA follows: TGTGCCAGCAGACACACCGCGGGACAGGGGAACATCGCTCAGCCCCAGCATTTT. It codes for CASRHTAGQGNIAQPQHF.

The chain is built from TRBV5-1 and TRBJ1-3; no clear D. CDR3 length: 15 residues. V was clipped by 0 bases and J by 2 bases, with 9 bases between them. The V gene's germline CDR1 is SGHRS and CDR2 YFSETQ. DNA of the CDR3: TGCGCCAGCAGCTTGGGCGGTGTACCTGGAAACACCATATATTTT. Residues: CASSLGGVPGNTIYF. The whole variable domain, remainder taken from reference TRBV5-1 and TRBJ1-3, is KAGVTQTPRYLIKTRGQQVTLSCSPISGHRSVSWYQQTPGQGLQFLFEYFSETQRNKGNFPGRFSGRQFSNSRSEMNVSTLELGDSALYLCASSLGGVPGNTIYFGEGSWLTVV.

This clonotype appeared many times. The chain uses TRBV12-3 or TRBV12-4 and TRBJ2-5, with D maybe TRBD2 (5 bases). V dropped 3 bases and J dropped 2 bases, with 13 bases sitting between them. The CDR3 loop spans 15 amino acids. The CDR3 loop reads CASSLGVGSQETQYF. The CDR3 bases are TGTGCCAGCAGTTTGGGAGTGGGATCGCAAGAGACCCAGTACTTC.

This sequence joins TRBV2 and TRBJ2-7; the D gene is possibly TRBD1 (7 bases). V lost 6 bases and J 3 bases, leaving 18 bases between the germline ends. CDR1 and CDR2 (germline): SNHLY, FYNNEI. CDR3 size: 15 residues. The CDR3 DNA reads TGTGCCAGCAGCAGGGGGGTGGCATTACTCTACGAGCAGTACTTC. Translation: CASSRGVALLYEQYF.

This clonotype has at least ten counts. The chain is built from TRBV2 and TRBJ2-6; TRBD1 aligns across 7 bases. The junction had 3 bases not matched to a gene; V was cut back by 2 bases and J by 2 bases. From germline, CDR1 is SNHLY and CDR2 FYNNEI. The CDR3 contains 16 residues. The CDR3: CASSELRGPGANVLTF. CDR3 DNA: TGTGCCAGCAGTGAATTAAGGGGGCCTGGGGCCAACGTCCTGACTTTC.

This clonotype was seen at least ten times. V and J are TRBV6-1 and TRBJ1-2; a possible D gene is TRBD1 (5 bases). The CDR3 has 15 amino acids. Germline-derived CDR1 and CDR2 are MNHNS and SASEGT. Deletions cut 5 bases from V and 0 bases from J, with 13 bases between. The DNA for the CDR3 is TGTGCCAGCAGTCGAGAGACAGAAGCTAACTATGGCTACACCTTC. Translating it yields CASSRETEANYGYTF.

The chain couples TRBV29-1 to TRBJ2-5; D is undetermined. Germline V CDR1 and CDR2: SQVTM, ANQGSEA. Between the trimmed V and J ends, which lost 4 bases and 0 bases, there was a span of 12 bases. The CDR3 length is 14 residues. The CDR3 DNA sequence: TGCAGCGTTGCCAGAAACTCATACCAAGAGACCCAGTACTTC. It encodes CSVARNSYQETQYF. Combining the CDR3 with reference TRBV29-1 and TRBJ2-5 gives the whole variable domain SAVISQKPSRDICQRGTSLTIQCQVDSQVTMMFWYRQQPGQSLTLIATANQGSEATYESGFVIDKFPISRPNLTFSTLTVSNMSPEDSSIYLCSVARNSYQETQYFGPGTRLLVL.

The chain employs TRBV30 and TRBJ2-7; D is unclear. In germline, CDR1 is GTSNPN, CDR2 SVGIG (reference sequence). Trimming removed 0 bases from V and 6 bases from J, with 9 bases in between. The CDR3 is made up of 12 amino acids. In DNA, the CDR3 is TGTGCCTGGAGTGTACTATCGGCCGAGCAGTACTTC. Translating it yields CAWSVLSAEQYF.

The table lists this clonotype with a few counts. The chain combines TRBV10-3 with TRBJ2-7; D is perhaps TRBD2 (5 bases). CDR1 is ENHRY and CDR2 is SYGVKD in the germline V gene. Trimming left V 0 bases short and J 4 bases short, with 13 bases between. The CDR3 has 15 residues. CDR3 coding DNA: TGTGCCATCAGTGAGTCGTGGCGGGTGGGTTACGAGCAGTACTTC. Its protein is CAISESWRVGYEQYF.

V and J are TRBV10-3 and TRBJ1-2, with 8 bases that match TRBD1. Germline V lookup: CDR1 ENHRY, CDR2 SYGVKD. The CDR3 length is 14 residues. Trimming took 7 bases from V and 3 from J; bases not matched to a gene: 7. The CDR3 nucleotides are TGTGCCATCACGACGACAGGGGATTACTATGGCTACACCTTC. This gives the protein CAITTTGDYYGYTF.

The count of this clonotype is one. V gene TRBV4-2 combines with J gene TRBJ2-5, with D possibly matching TRBD2 (6 bases). The CDR3 extends over 15 amino acids. V was pared by 0 bases and J by 4 bases, with 12 bases between. The germline gives CDR1 LGHNA, CDR2 YNFKEQ. In nucleotides, the CDR3 is TGTGCCAGCAGCCAAGAATCCGGGAGTGCAGAGACCCAGTACTTC. Translation gives CASSQESGSAETQYF.

DNA for the CDR3: TGCAGTGCTAGCACAGGAGGCTCCTACGAGCAGTACTTC. This encodes CSASTGGSYEQYF. The chain has TRBV20-1 and TRBJ2-7, with D possibly called TRBD1 or TRBD2 (5 bases each). This CDR3 is built from 13 residues. CDR1 is DFQATT and CDR2 is SNEGSKA in the germline V gene (reference sequence). V gave up 3 bases and J gave up 0 bases, with 9 bases separating them.

This clonotype was counted between two and nine times. The chain carries TRBV20-1 and TRBJ2-7; 9 nucleotides align to TRBD2. Germline assignment: CDR1 DFQATT and CDR2 SNEGSKA (reference sequence). V gave up 1 base and J gave up 2 bases; unmatched junction bases: 3. CDR3 length equals 14 residues. CDR3 sequence (DNA): TGCAGTGCTAGAGGTAGCGGGAGAGCCTACGAGCAGTACTTC. Protein: CSARGSGRAYEQYF.